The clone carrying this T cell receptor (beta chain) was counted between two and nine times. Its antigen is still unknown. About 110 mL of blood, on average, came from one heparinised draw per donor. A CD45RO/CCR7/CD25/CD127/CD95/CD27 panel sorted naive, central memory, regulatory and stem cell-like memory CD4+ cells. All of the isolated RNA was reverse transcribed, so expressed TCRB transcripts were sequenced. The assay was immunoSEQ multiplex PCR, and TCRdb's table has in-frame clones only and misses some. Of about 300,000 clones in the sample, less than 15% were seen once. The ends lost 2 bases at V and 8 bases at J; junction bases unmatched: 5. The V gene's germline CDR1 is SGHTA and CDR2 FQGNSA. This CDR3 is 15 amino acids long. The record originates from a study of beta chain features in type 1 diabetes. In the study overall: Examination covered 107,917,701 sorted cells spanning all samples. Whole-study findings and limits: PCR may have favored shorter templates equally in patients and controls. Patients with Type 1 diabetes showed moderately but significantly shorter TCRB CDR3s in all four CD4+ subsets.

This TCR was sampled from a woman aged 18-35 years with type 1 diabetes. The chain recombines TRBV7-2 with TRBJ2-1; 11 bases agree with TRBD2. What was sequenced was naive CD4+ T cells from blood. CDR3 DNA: TGTGCCAGCAGCTTAACTAGCGGGAGTTTCCATGAGCAGTTCTTC. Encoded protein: CASSLTSGSFHEQFF.